These 10 T cell receptor beta chains were sequenced from one sample in a study of shared clonotypes between healthy human individuals. The protocol was immunoSEQ multiplex PCR, while the TCRdb copy is restricted to in-frame clones and leaves out a portion. Here the sample spans some 2,100,000 clones, 90% to 97% being singletons. The sequencing sample was made of naive CD4+ T cells sorted from blood. Described subset: CD45RA+ positively selected. The receptors stem from a man younger than 30 in good health.

On this clone itself: Other DNA sequences within the sample encode an identical CDR3. J is TRBJ2-2 and V is TRBV5-1, with D perhaps TRBD1 or TRBD2 (5 bases each). The CDR3 length is 15 residues. Germline CDR1 and CDR2: SGHRS and YFSETQ. V lost 4 bases and J 2 bases, leaving 12 bases between the germline ends. The CDR3 nucleotides read TGCGCCAGCAGCCCGGCCGGGGCCAACACCGGGGAGCTGTTTTTT. Amino acid sequence: CASSPAGANTGELFF.

This chain uses TRBV6-1 with TRBJ1-4; 9 bases line up with TRBD1. CDR3 length equals 13 residues. Germline CDR1 MNHNS, CDR2 SASEGT. Trimming took 8 bases from V and 7 from J; bases not matched to a gene: 5. The CDR3 loop is CASAGQGVEKLFF. CDR3 sequence (DNA): TGTGCCAGCGCGGGACAGGGAGTTGAAAAACTGTTTTTT.

Only one count was recorded for this clone. The chain carries TRBV6-1 and TRBJ2-7; 7 nucleotides agree with TRBD1. The CDR3 extends over 15 amino acids. J gave up 2 bases and V 2 bases, and 6 bases lay outside the gene matches. Per germline, CDR1 MNHNS and CDR2 SASEGT. The CDR3 DNA reads as TGTGCCAGCAGTGAACAAGGGGGCTCTACCTACGAGCAGTACTTC. Translated: CASSEQGGSTYEQYF.

The V call is TRBV18, the J call TRBJ2-7; 12 bases are shared with TRBD1. Germline CDR1 KGHSH, CDR2 LQKENI. V lost 5 bases and J lost 2; bases outside the gene matches: 4. This CDR3 is 15 amino acids long. The CDR3 DNA reads as TGTGCCAGCTCAGAGGGACAGGGGGCGACCTACGAGCAGTACTTC. Its protein product is CASSEGQGATYEQYF.

The chain couples TRBV2 to TRBJ1-1, with D possibly matching TRBD1 (6 bases). This CDR3 has 14 amino acids. Germline lookup yields CDR1 SNHLY and CDR2 FYNNEI. V lost 6 bases, J lost 1 base, and 12 bases lay in between. The CDR3 loop reads CASSQQGRNTEAFF. The CDR3 DNA sequence: TGTGCCAGCAGCCAACAGGGCAGGAACACTGAAGCTTTCTTT.

Details on this clone: The sample contains more than one DNA sequence encoding this CDR3. V usage is TRBV6-1 and J usage is TRBJ1-5; D unresolved. This CDR3 is 13 amino acids long. Germline V gene sequence: CDR1 MNHNS, CDR2 SASEGT. The ends were cut back, 3 bases at V and 4 bases at J, with 7 bases in the middle. The CDR3 loop reads CASSELGNQPQHF. As DNA, the CDR3 is TGTGCCAGCAGTGAGTTAGGGAATCAGCCCCAGCATTTT.

As regards this clone: The junction and the germline gene differ at one end; a read error may be behind it. V usage is TRBV5-6 and J usage is TRBJ2-2, with D tentatively TRBD1 or TRBD2 (6 bases each). The CDR3 length is 17 residues. Germline values: CDR1 SGHDT, CDR2 YYEEEE. The CDR3 DNA is TGTGCCAGCAGATTGGGGGCGGGAACGGAGAACACCGGGGAGCTGTTTTTT. This sequence encodes CASRLGAGTENTGELFF.

V gene TRBV18 combines with J gene TRBJ2-5; D unclear. The CDR3 sequence is 15 residues long. Trimming removed 1 base from V and 2 bases from J, with 11 bases in between. Per germline, CDR1 KGHSH and CDR2 LQKENI. Written as DNA, the CDR3 is TGTGCCAGCTCACCACACCACAGTTCGCAAGAGACCCAGTACTTC. Translating gives CASSPHHSSQETQYF.

This rearrangement joins TRBV28 to TRBJ2-7; tentative D call: TRBD1 (5 bases). The CDR3 contains 14 residues. Germline-derived CDR1 and CDR2 are MDHEN and SYDVKM. With 5 bases removed from V and 5 bases from J, the gap between germline ends came to 16 bases. The CDR3 DNA is TGTGCCAGCAGTGGGCCGGTCGACAGCGACGAGCAGTACTTC. Its protein is CASSGPVDSDEQYF. Drawing the rest from reference TRBV28 and TRBJ2-7, the complete variable domain is DVKVTQSSRYLVKRTGEKVFLECVQDMDHENMFWYRQDPGLGLRLIYFSYDVKMKEKGDIPEGYSVSREKKERFSLILESASTNQTSMYLCASSGPVDSDEQYFGPGTRLTVT.

The rearrangement joins TRBV6-4 to TRBJ2-1; TRBD2 matches at 8 bases. The CDR3 runs 14 residues. Per germline, CDR1 MRHNA and CDR2 SNTAGT. The junction had 4 bases not matched to a gene; V was cut back by 6 bases and J by 3 bases. CDR3 protein: CASSEGTSYNEQFF. DNA for the CDR3: TGTGCCAGCAGCGAAGGGACTAGCTACAATGAGCAGTTCTTC.